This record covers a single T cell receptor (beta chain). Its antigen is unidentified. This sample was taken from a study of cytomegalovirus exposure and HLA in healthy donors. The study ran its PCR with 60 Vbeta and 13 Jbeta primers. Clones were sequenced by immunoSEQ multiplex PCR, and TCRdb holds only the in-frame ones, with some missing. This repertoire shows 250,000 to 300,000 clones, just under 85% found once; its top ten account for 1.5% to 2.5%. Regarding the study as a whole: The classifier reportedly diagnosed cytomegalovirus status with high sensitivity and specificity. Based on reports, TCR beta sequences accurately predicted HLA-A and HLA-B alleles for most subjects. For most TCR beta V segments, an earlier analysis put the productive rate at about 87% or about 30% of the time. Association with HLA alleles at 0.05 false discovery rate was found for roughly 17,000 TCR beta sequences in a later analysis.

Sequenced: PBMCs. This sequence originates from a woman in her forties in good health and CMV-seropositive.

The CDR3 here is CASTRQAGEARYTF. In DNA form, the CDR3 reads TGTGCCAGCACACGACAGGCCGGGGAAGCGCGCTACACCTTC. The V call is TRBV6-1, the J call TRBJ1-2; tentative D call: TRBD1 (6 bases). V lost 7 bases and J lost 9, with 21 bases in between. Germline-derived CDR1 and CDR2 are MNHNS and SASEGT. This CDR3 spans 14 amino acids.